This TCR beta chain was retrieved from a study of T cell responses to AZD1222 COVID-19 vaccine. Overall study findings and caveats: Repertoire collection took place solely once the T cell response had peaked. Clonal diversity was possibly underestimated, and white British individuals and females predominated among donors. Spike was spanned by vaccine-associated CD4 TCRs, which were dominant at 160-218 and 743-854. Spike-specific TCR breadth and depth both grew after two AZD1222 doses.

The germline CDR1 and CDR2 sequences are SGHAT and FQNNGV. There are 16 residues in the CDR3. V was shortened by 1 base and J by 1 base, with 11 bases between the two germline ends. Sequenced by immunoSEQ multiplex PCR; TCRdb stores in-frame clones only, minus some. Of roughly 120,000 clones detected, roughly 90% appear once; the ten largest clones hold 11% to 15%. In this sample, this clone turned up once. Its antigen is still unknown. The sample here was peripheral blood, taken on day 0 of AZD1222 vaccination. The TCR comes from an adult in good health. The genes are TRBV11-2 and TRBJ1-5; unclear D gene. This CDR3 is CASSLGGVGSNQPQHF. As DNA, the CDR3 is TGTGCCAGCAGCTTAGGCGGGGTAGGCAGCAATCAGCCCCAGCATTTT.